This T cell receptor (beta chain) was sequenced in a study of neoadjuvant anti-PD-1 for oral cavity cancer. Whole-study context: Patients without progression got a fourth dose around day 43.

Profiled with immunoSEQ multiplex PCR; TCRdb holds only in-frame clones, not every one. The table includes 6,000 to 10,000 clones, 62% detected once. Time point noted: after neoadjuvant nivolumab, at surgical resection. The TCR sequence derives from a person between 35 and 79 years old with oral cavity squamous cell carcinoma. This specimen consisted of PBMCs, obtained after nivolumab (anti-PD-1) treatment.

This chain's CDR3 is CASSADRAGGYTF. CDR3 bases: TGTGCCAGCAGTGCCGACAGGGCAGGTGGCTACACCTTC. The chain couples TRBV2 to TRBJ1-2; 7 nucleotides line up with TRBD1. The CDR3 totals 13 residues. J was trimmed by 7 bases and V by 4 bases; bases with no gene match: 6. The V gene's germline CDR1 is SNHLY and CDR2 FYNNEI.